These 19 T cell receptor beta chains share one sample of origin, sequenced in a study of T cell responses to AZD1222 COVID-19 vaccine. Here immunoSEQ multiplex PCR was the method, and the copy in TCRdb shows in-frame clones only, minus some. Seen here are some 120,000 clones, approximately 85% observed once, and the top ten hold 1.5% to 2%. The sample in question was peripheral blood, obtained on day 0 of AZD1222 vaccination. These receptors all stem from an adult in good health.

This clone showed up just once. This chain links TRBV6-4 with TRBJ1-1; tentative D call: TRBD1 (6 bases). The CDR3 is made up of 16 amino acids. Between the trimmed V and J ends, which lost 0 bases and 2 bases, there was a span of 13 bases. Germline-derived CDR1 and CDR2 are MRHNA and SNTAGT. The CDR3 bases are TGTGCCAGCAGTGACTCGAATCACAGGGCAAACACTGAAGCTTTCTTT. It codes for CASSDSNHRANTEAFF.

The J gene is TRBJ2-1, the V gene TRBV11-3, with D perhaps TRBD1 or TRBD2 (5 bases each). Trimming took 5 bases from V and 4 from J, leaving 15 bases between them. The CDR3 spans 15 residues. Per germline, CDR1 SGHNT and CDR2 YENEEA. The CDR3 bases are TGTGCCAGCAGCCGTGCCCGGGGACCGTACAATGAGCAGTTCTTC. It codes for CASSRARGPYNEQFF.

The chain employs TRBV4-1 and TRBJ1-2; 9 bases align to TRBD1. Looked up from germline, CDR1 is MGHRA and CDR2 is YSYEKL. The CDR3 spans 15 residues. The ends lost 1 base at V and 6 bases at J; junction bases unmatched: 6. DNA for the CDR3: TGCGCCAGCAGCCAAGGCCGGGACAGGGAAGATGGCTACACCTTC. This gives the protein CASSQGRDREDGYTF.

V gene TRBV6-1 combines with J gene TRBJ1-2, with 10 bases aligning to TRBD1. V lost 3 bases, J lost 4 bases, and 5 bases stayed unmatched. CDR1 and CDR2 from the germline V gene are MNHNS and SASEGT. The CDR3 sequence is 15 residues long. CDR3 sequence: CASSDRDRGVYGYTF. In DNA form, the CDR3 reads TGTGCCAGCAGTGACCGGGACAGGGGAGTCTATGGCTACACCTTC.

There are a few counts of this clone. The chain joins TRBV7-3 to TRBJ2-2; TRBD2 matches at 8 bases. V lost 6 bases to trimming and J lost 7 bases; unmatched junction nucleotides: 7. Germline-derived CDR1 and CDR2 are SGHTA and FQGTGA. The CDR3 runs 14 residues. The CDR3 DNA sequence: TGTGCCAGCAGGATGACTAGCGCCGACGGGGAGCTGTTTTTT. Translating it yields CASRMTSADGELFF.

The CDR3, as DNA: TGTGCCAGCAGAGACAGGGTCGGCACTGAAGCTTTCTTT. As protein: CASRDRVGTEAFF. The gene calls are TRBV2 and TRBJ1-1, with 7 nucleotides matching TRBD1. CDR3 length: 13 residues. Germline V CDR1 and CDR2: SNHLY, FYNNEI. V lost 6 bases to trimming and J lost 4 bases; unmatched junction nucleotides: 5.

CDR3 protein: CASSPGTGRVNTEAFF. CDR3 bases: TGTGCCAGCAGTCCCGGGACAGGGCGGGTGAACACTGAAGCTTTCTTT. The V and J genes are TRBV3-1 (or the pseudogene TRBV3-2) and TRBJ1-1, with TRBD1 matching 9 bases. The CDR3 is made up of 16 amino acids. Germline CDR1 and CDR2: LGHDT and YNNKEL (reference sequence). V trimming: 6 bases; J trimming: 0 bases; junction bases outside the gene matches: 8.

The chain employs TRBV7-9 and TRBJ1-4; D remains unclear. The CDR3 runs to 13 residues. CDR1 SEHNR and CDR2 FQNEAQ come from the germline V gene (reference sequence). V lost 5 bases to trimming and J lost 8 bases, with 12 bases between them. CDR3 nucleotides: TGTGCCAGCAGCCCCCTAGAGGGCGAAAAACTGTTTTTT. Protein: CASSPLEGEKLFF. Based on the CDR3 plus reference TRBV7-9 and TRBJ1-4, the full variable domain is DTGVSQNPRHKITKRGQNVTFRCDPISEHNRLYWYRQTLGQGPEFLTYFQNEAQLEKSRLLSDRFSAERPKGSFSTLEIQRTEQGDSAMYLCASSPLEGEKLFFGSGTQLSVL.

The chain has TRBV7-9 and TRBJ2-5; 9 bases match TRBD2. Germline V lookup: CDR1 SEHNR, CDR2 FQNEAQ (reference sequence). This CDR3 contains 16 residues. The V and J ends lost 3 bases and 3 bases, in that order; junction bases with no gene match: 8. The CDR3 nucleotides read TGTGCCAGCAGCTTCCGTTCACGCGGGAGGGAAGAGACCCAGTACTTC. Encoded protein: CASSFRSRGREETQYF.

The rearrangement links TRBV4-2 to TRBJ1-2; TRBD1 agrees at 11 bases. The CDR3 contains 15 residues. Germline V lookup: CDR1 LGHNA, CDR2 YNFKEQ. V shed 5 bases and J 7 bases; nucleotides not matched to a gene: 9. The CDR3 nucleotides are TGTGCCAGCAGCACATCGGACAGGGGGCAGTTTGGCTACACCTTC. Its translation: CASSTSDRGQFGYTF.

The chain is built from TRBV6-2 or TRBV6-3 and TRBJ1-2, with D unresolved. The length of the CDR3 is 11 residues. Germline values: CDR1 MNHEY, CDR2 SVGEGT. Between the trimmed V and J ends, which lost 0 bases and 7 bases, there was a span of 3 bases. The CDR3 protein is CASSYSSGYTF. CDR3 coding DNA: TGTGCCAGCAGTTACTCTTCTGGCTACACCTTC.

This clone occurred once. The genes are TRBV29-1 and TRBJ2-7, with D unclear. V gave up 4 bases and J gave up 6 bases, with 19 bases separating them. Germline assignment: CDR1 SQVTM and CDR2 ANQGSEA. CDR3 size: 14 residues. CDR3: CSVVQGPDLGEQYF. The CDR3 coding sequence is TGCAGCGTTGTTCAAGGACCCGATTTGGGCGAGCAGTACTTC.

The rearrangement links TRBV9 to TRBJ1-3; no definite D call. Germline-derived CDR1 and CDR2 are SGDLS and YYNGEE. The CDR3 covers 15 residues. Trimming stripped 0 bases from V and 3 bases from J, with 10 bases between. CDR3 sequence: CASSVDVRVGNTIYF. In nucleotides, the CDR3 is TGTGCCAGCAGCGTAGACGTCAGAGTTGGAAACACCATATATTTT.

The chain has TRBV14 and TRBJ1-2; TRBD1 agrees at 10 bases. This CDR3 is 13 amino acids long. The germline gives CDR1 SGHDN, CDR2 FVKESK. V lost 6 bases to trimming and J lost 4 bases; unmatched junction nucleotides: 2. CDR3 sequence reads: CASSRDRGYGYTF. The CDR3 DNA follows: TGTGCCAGCAGTCGGGACAGGGGCTATGGCTACACCTTC.

V usage is TRBV19 and J usage is TRBJ2-2; 7 bases are a match to TRBD1. With 5 bases clipped from V and 4 bases from J, the junction kept 13 bases outside the gene matches. Germline V CDR1 and CDR2: LNHDA, SQIVND (reference sequence). The CDR3 spans 17 residues. The DNA of the CDR3 is TGTGCCAGTAGTTCACCCAACAGGGGTCGAAGCACCGGGGAGCTGTTTTTT. Protein: CASSSPNRGRSTGELFF.

The rearrangement links TRBV6-2 or TRBV6-3 to TRBJ2-7; TRBD1 aligns across 10 bases. The germline gives CDR1 MNHEY, CDR2 SVGEGT. Germline trimming cut 3 bases from V and 6 bases from J; bases unmatched to any gene: 8. The CDR3 totals 15 residues. In DNA form, the CDR3 reads TGTGCCAGCAGTTATTCACGACAGGGGGCTTCCGAGCAGTACTTC. This encodes CASSYSRQGASEQYF.

There are a few counts of this clone. The chain carries TRBV2 and TRBJ1-5; D gene uncertain. V lost 2 bases and J lost 0, with 8 bases in between. CDR3 length: 15 residues. Germline loops: CDR1 SNHLY, CDR2 FYNNEI. The CDR3 DNA reads as TGTGCCAGCAGTGAAAATCGGAATAGCAATCAGCCCCAGCATTTT. Its translation is CASSENRNSNQPQHF.

This clone was found a few times. The chain links TRBV14 to TRBJ1-4; tentative D call: TRBD1 (6 bases). V lost 4 bases to trimming and J lost 6 bases, with 15 bases between them. CDR1 and CDR2 from the germline V gene are SGHDN and FVKESK. The length of the CDR3 is 15 residues. The CDR3 DNA follows: TGTGCCAGCAGCCCAGGACAGTCGGATTATGAAAAACTGTTTTTT. Amino acid sequence: CASSPGQSDYEKLFF.

This chain links TRBV6-1 with TRBJ1-1; TRBD1 matches 7 bases. Germline CDR1 reads MNHNS; CDR2 reads SASEGT. The CDR3 covers 15 residues. The V and J ends lost 2 bases and 5 bases, in that order; junction bases with no gene match: 8. Written as DNA, the CDR3 is TGTGCCAGCAGTGAATTGGAGGGGGCGCGTACTGAAGCTTTCTTT. Protein: CASSELEGARTEAFF.